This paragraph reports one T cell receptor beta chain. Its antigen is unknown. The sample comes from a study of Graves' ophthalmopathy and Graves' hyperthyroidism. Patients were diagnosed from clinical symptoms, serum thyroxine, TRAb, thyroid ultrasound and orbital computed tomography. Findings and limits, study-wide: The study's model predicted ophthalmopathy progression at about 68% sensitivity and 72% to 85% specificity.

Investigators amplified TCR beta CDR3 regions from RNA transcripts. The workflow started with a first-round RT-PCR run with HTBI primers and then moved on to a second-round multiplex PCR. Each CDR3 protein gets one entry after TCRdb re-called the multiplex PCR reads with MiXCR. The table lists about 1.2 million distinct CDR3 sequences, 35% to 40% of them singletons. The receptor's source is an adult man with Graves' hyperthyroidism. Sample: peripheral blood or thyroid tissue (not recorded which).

The CDR3 spells CASSSQPGNYEQYF. CDR3 sequence (DNA): TGTGCCAGCAGTTCGCAGCCCGGCAACTACGAGCAGTACTTC. The V call is TRBV6-5, the J call TRBJ2-7; D gene uncertain. The CDR3 consists of 14 residues. The V end was cut by 4 bases, the J end by 3 bases, with 13 bases between. Germline V gene sequence: CDR1 MNHEY, CDR2 SVGAGI.